A selection of T cell receptor beta chains follows, all from one sample in a study of blood T cell repertoires in COVID-19. TCRdb's table, derived via immunoSEQ multiplex PCR, lists solely in-frame clones and lacks some. This table holds about 280,000 clones, around nine tenths found once. Sequencing was done on a sample of PBMCs or T cells enriched from blood (not recorded which). These receptors were collected from a woman aged 40 to 49 who had recovered from COVID-19. Each CDR3 is given without its conserved first and last residue. The size of a clone is reported for some rows only, either as once, few or many, or as a class for expanded clones.

J: TRBJ2-1; V: TRBV7-8; size: -; CDR3: ASSSKTGIVDNEQF
J: TRBJ1-2; V: TRBV5-6; size: -; CDR3: ASSLVRGQALTYYGYT
J: TRBJ1-1; V: TRBV27; size: -; CDR3: ASSLRPGVNTEAF
J: TRBJ2-1; V: TRBV7-2; size: -; CDR3: ASSSRTAGGYNEQF
J: TRBJ2-3; V: TRBV24-1; size: -; CDR3: ATGEAGVDTQY
J: TRBJ2-2; V: TRBV7-9; size: -; CDR3: ASSLQGGNTGELF
J: TRBJ2-5; V: TRBV6-5; size: -; CDR3: ASSYWGGSETQY
J: TRBJ2-5; V: TRBV5-1; size: -; CDR3: ASSLAPESRQY
J: TRBJ2-1; V: TRBV19; size: -; CDR3: ASTGRVGYQQF
J: TRBJ2-3; V: TRBV24-1; size: few; CDR3: ATSDQGAQKDTQY
J: TRBJ1-2; V: TRBV24-1; size: -; CDR3: ATSDSPIRGYT
J: TRBJ1-5; V: TRBV24-1; size: -; CDR3: ATSDAGTANQPQH
J: TRBJ2-7; V: TRBV28; size: -; CDR3: ASSFGGTAYEQY
J: TRBJ2-7; V: TRBV20-1; size: -; CDR3: SATETSGRGEQY
J: TRBJ2-2; V: TRBV15; size: -; CDR3: ATSSPEKGLADTGELF
J: TRBJ1-6; V: TRBV12-3/TRBV12-4; size: -; CDR3: ATGQGLSPLH
J: TRBJ2-6; V: TRBV6-2/TRBV6-3; size: -; CDR3: ASSYSYGANVLT
J: TRBJ1-1; V: TRBV28; size: -; CDR3: ASSLPFTGYDTEAF
J: TRBJ1-2; V: TRBV19; size: -; CDR3: ASSMSRSYGYT
J: TRBJ1-5; V: TRBV18; size: -; CDR3: ASSPSGAAKPQH
J: TRBJ1-1; V: TRBV6-5; size: once; CDR3: ASSRQGRAGTEAF
J: TRBJ1-2; V: TRBV29-1; size: once; CDR3: SVESGEDGYT
J: TRBJ1-4; V: TRBV5-4; size: -; CDR3: ASNQQGAGEKLF
J: TRBJ1-4; V: TRBV5-1; size: once; CDR3: ASSPGLIEKLF
J: TRBJ2-5; V: TRBV11-1; size: -; CDR3: ASSRDIQETQY
J: TRBJ2-3; V: TRBV7-9; size: -; CDR3: ASSLAGGPADTQY
J: TRBJ2-3; V: TRBV10-2; size: -; CDR3: ASSELASTDTQY
J: TRBJ2-1; V: TRBV9; size: -; CDR3: ASSPRGSIGGLTNEQF
J: TRBJ1-4; V: TRBV24-1; size: -; CDR3: ATSEDTSNEKLF
J: TRBJ2-5; V: TRBV14; size: -; CDR3: ASSQQVQETQY
J: TRBJ1-6; V: TRBV28; size: -; CDR3: ASSLWAGGNSPLH
J: TRBJ1-2; V: TRBV7-2; size: few; CDR3: ASSLVLLNYGYT
J: TRBJ1-4; V: TRBV6-1; size: -; CDR3: ASSEEGQAEKLF
J: TRBJ2-7; V: TRBV28; size: -; CDR3: ASSYPPLAPHGDEQY
J: TRBJ2-1; V: TRBV29-1; size: -; CDR3: SARGLQSSYNEQF
J: TRBJ2-3; V: TRBV11-3; size: once; CDR3: ASSLGGSDTQY
J: TRBJ2-1; V: TRBV18; size: -; CDR3: ASSPTGDGSSYEQF
J: TRBJ2-7; V: TRBV27; size: -; CDR3: ASYPGDRGTYEQY
J: TRBJ2-3; V: TRBV7-7; size: -; CDR3: ASSLEGASGRWWGTDTQY
J: TRBJ2-7; V: TRBV28; size: once; CDR3: ASILPGTSRYEQY
J: TRBJ2-1; V: TRBV25-1; size: -; CDR3: ASSRDNVLNEQF
J: TRBJ2-7; V: TRBV27; size: once; CDR3: ASGQRESREQY
J: TRBJ2-7; V: TRBV9; size: -; CDR3: ASSVAAGYEQY
J: TRBJ1-6; V: TRBV20-1; size: -; CDR3: SASRGQATRGSPLH
J: TRBJ1-5; V: TRBV28; size: -; CDR3: ASSLLLQPQH
J: TRBJ2-2; V: TRBV4-3; size: -; CDR3: ASSQVWGRNTGELF
J: TRBJ1-2; V: TRBV2; size: -; CDR3: ASSGQGADGYT
J: TRBJ1-5; V: TRBV7-6; size: -; CDR3: ASSLARLGRALWSNQPQH
J: TRBJ1-1; V: TRBV15; size: -; CDR3: ATSRGTGGVSTEAF
J: TRBJ1-4; V: TRBV25-1; size: -; CDR3: ASSETGSEKLF
J: TRBJ1-6; V: TRBV28; size: -; CDR3: ASSVSDNSPLH
J: TRBJ2-7; V: TRBV9; size: -; CDR3: ASSVGGETYEQY
J: TRBJ1-5; V: TRBV6-1; size: -; CDR3: ASSEETGHDNQPQH
J: TRBJ2-2; V: TRBV15; size: -; CDR3: ATSSPLEGGSTGELF
J: TRBJ2-3; V: TRBV2; size: -; CDR3: ASSAGGGGTDTQY
J: TRBJ2-3; V: TRBV15; size: once; CDR3: ATSTAGTSGMATQY
J: TRBJ2-1; V: TRBV11-2; size: -; CDR3: ASSLVFGGYNEQF